This TCR beta chain was identified in a study of CD8+CD57+ T cells in acquired aplastic anemia. This clonotype appeared many times. Its antigen is still unknown. General study findings and limits: A set of approximately 30 CD8+ CDR3 sequences was shared between patients and controls, and these sequences appeared highly expressed in patients.

Genomic DNA, the template, was used for profiling of the TCR beta VDJ and CDR3. TCRdb reprocessed the reads with MiXCR, giving one entry per CDR3 protein. The profile shows roughly 180,000 distinct CDR3 sequences, 50% to 65% of them singletons. The authors sequenced patients whose flow cytometry had shown CD8+CD57+ cell expansion. Patients were untreated when blood was sampled. The length of the CDR3 is 15 residues. Trimming took 3 bases from V and 2 from J, leaving 14 bases between them. The specimen was sorted CD4+, CD8+, or CD8+CD57+ T cells (not recorded which) from PBMCs. The gene calls are TRBV12-3 or TRBV12-4 and TRBJ2-7; no reliable D call. The source is a human donor with aplastic anemia. The CDR3 DNA reads TGTGCCAGCAGTTTGAGTTTGAGTAGGGCCTACGAGCAGTACTTC. Its protein is CASSLSLSRAYEQYF.